These T cell receptor beta chains were read from a single sample in a study of T cell changes during pregnancy in multiple sclerosis. Using immunoSEQ multiplex PCR, the repertoire was profiled, and TCRdb retains in-frame clones only, with some absent. The data contain about 49,000 clones, 85% to 95% of them seen just once; the ten biggest clones take up roughly 0.98%. The material was peripheral blood, obtained after pregnancy. The receptors here all came from a female donor with multiple sclerosis, enrolled in a pregnancy study. Each CDR3 is given with its conserved first and last residue. D genes are given only for firm matches. The size field is filled for only some rows; it gives once, few, many or a size class.

D,size,J,V,DNA,CDR3
-,-,TRBJ2-7,TRBV6-6,TGTGCCAGCAGTTACTTGACAGGCACCTACGAGCAGTACTTC,CASSYLTGTYEQYF
TRBD1,-,TRBJ1-1,TRBV5-1,TGCGCCAGCAGCTTGGACAGGGGGCGAAGTACTGAAGCTTTCTTT,CASSLDRGRSTEAFF
-,-,TRBJ2-1,TRBV28,TGTGCCAGCAGTCCCTTGAGTTCCTACAATGAGCAGTTCTTC,CASSPLSSYNEQFF
TRBD1,-,TRBJ2-1,TRBV11-3,TGTGCCAGCAGCGTGGGACAGGGCTACAATGAGCAGTTCTTC,CASSVGQGYNEQFF
TRBD2,-,TRBJ2-3,TRBV4-1,TGCGCCAGCAGCCAAGCACTAGCGGGGGGCACAGATACGCAGTATTTT,CASSQALAGGTDTQYF
-,once,TRBJ1-3,TRBV6-1,TGTGCCAGACAGGGCTGGAGAGAAAACACCATATATTTT,CARQGWRENTIYF
-,-,TRBJ1-6,TRBV14,TGTGCCAGCAGCCGTCCAATCTATAATTCACCCCTCCACTTT,CASSRPIYNSPLHF
TRBD2,-,TRBJ2-7,TRBV5-4,TGTGCCAGCAGCCCCTCGCTGGGATGGGGAGGGGAGCAGTACTTC,CASSPSLGWGGEQYF
-,-,TRBJ1-2,TRBV7-2,TGTGCCAGCAGCACAGACAGGACGTTGTACAATGGCTACACCTTC,CASSTDRTLYNGYTF
-,-,TRBJ1-5,TRBV21-1,TGTGCCAGCAGCAATCGGACAGCCCCGAAGCATTTT,CASSNRTAPKHF
-,-,TRBJ1-1,TRBV5-8,TGTGCCAGCAGCTTGGAGGAGGGAACGAACACTGAAGCTTTCTTT,CASSLEEGTNTEAFF
-,-,TRBJ2-7,TRBV27,TGTGCCAGCAGTAGGGGGATTTTCTACGAGCAGTACTTC,CASSRGIFYEQYF
-,-,TRBJ2-3,TRBV7-7,TGTGCCAGCAGCTTAGACAGGGATGATACGCAGTATTTT,CASSLDRDDTQYF
-,-,TRBJ1-2,TRBV6-5,TGTGCCAGCAGTTGGGCCAGCCGTAACTATGGCTACACCTTC,CASSWASRNYGYTF
TRBD2,-,TRBJ2-7,TRBV30,TGTGCCTGGATGGGAGGGTTCGAGCAGTACTTC,CAWMGGFEQYF
TRBD2,many,TRBJ2-5,TRBV4-2,TGTGCCAGCAGCGCTCAGGGTTGGTCGGGCGGGGGGGCCCCGGAGACCCAGTACTTC,CASSAQGWSGGGAPETQYF
-,-,TRBJ1-1,TRBV7-9,TGTGCCAGCAGTAGGAGTCAGGGGTTGAACACTGAAGCTTTCTTT,CASSRSQGLNTEAFF
-,-,TRBJ1-2,TRBV9,TGTGCCAGCAGCCCACGGGAGGGGCCTAACTATGGCTACACCTTC,CASSPREGPNYGYTF